The present T cell receptor beta chain was sequenced within a study of blood T cell repertoires in COVID-19. Study at large: Samples of COVID-19 (acute and convalescent) were obtained from the United States, Italy and Spain. In each case, the material was cDNA or gDNA derived from T cells, B-cell-depleted T cells, or PBMCs.

Methods used by the authors: Amplification of reference gene primers was used by the study to estimate nucleated cell counts. Sequenced by immunoSEQ multiplex PCR; TCRdb stores in-frame clones only, minus some. V and J calls and clone size are given by that table; D and trimming were obtained from the DNA. This sample carries 90,000 to 110,000 clones, roughly 76% of them seen once, and the ten largest clones take approximately 10%. Germline V gene sequence: CDR1 MNHEY, CDR2 SVGAGI. The length of the CDR3 is 14 residues. Trimming at V came to 5 bases and at J to 8 bases, leaving 8 bases not matched to a gene.

The sample taken for sequencing was peripheral blood. This receptor was identified in a woman aged 70-85 years with acute or convalescent COVID-19. J is TRBJ1-4 and V is TRBV6-5; 7 nucleotides align to TRBD1. The CDR3 nucleotides read TGTGCCAGCAGTCTCAGACAGGGTGAGGAAAAACTGTTTTTT. Translating gives CASSLRQGEEKLFF.